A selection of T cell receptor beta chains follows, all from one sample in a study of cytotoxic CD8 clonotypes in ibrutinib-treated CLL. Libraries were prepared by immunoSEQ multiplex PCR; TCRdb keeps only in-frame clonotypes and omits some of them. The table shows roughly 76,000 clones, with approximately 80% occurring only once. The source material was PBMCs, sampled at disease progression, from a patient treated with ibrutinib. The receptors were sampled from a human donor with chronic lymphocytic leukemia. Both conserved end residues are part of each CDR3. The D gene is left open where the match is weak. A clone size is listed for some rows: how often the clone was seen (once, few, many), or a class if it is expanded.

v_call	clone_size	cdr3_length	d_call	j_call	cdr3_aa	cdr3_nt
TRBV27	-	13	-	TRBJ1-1	CASSLVAGPEAFF	TGTGCCAGCAGTTTAGTGGCAGGGCCTGAAGCTTTCTTT
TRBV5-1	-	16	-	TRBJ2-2	CASSLAQGLATGELFF	TGCGCCAGCAGCTTAGCACAGGGACTGGCCACCGGGGAGCTGTTTTTT
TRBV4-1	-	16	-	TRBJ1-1	CASSQVARQGNTEAFF	TGCGCCAGCAGCCAAGTGGCCCGTCAGGGAAACACTGAAGCTTTCTTT
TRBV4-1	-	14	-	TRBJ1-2	CASSHRARGFGYTF	TGCGCCAGCAGCCATCGGGCGCGGGGTTTTGGCTACACCTTC
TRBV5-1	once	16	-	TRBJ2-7	CASSIELRVPVGEQYF	TGCGCCAGCAGCATAGAACTCAGGGTCCCGGTCGGCGAGCAGTACTTC
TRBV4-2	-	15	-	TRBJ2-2	CASSQDRVSAGELFF	TGTGCCAGCAGCCAAGACAGGGTTTCCGCCGGGGAGCTGTTTTTT
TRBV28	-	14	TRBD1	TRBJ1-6	CASSLYRGNSPLHF	TGTGCCAGCAGTTTATACAGGGGAAATTCACCCCTCCACTTT
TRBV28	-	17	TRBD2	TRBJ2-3	CASSSQVLAGDTDTQYF	TGTGCCAGCAGTTCTCAAGTCCTAGCGGGGGACACAGATACGCAGTATTTT
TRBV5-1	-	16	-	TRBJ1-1	CASSLGGSTANTEAFF	TGCGCCAGCAGCTTGGGTGGCTCGACAGCGAACACTGAAGCTTTCTTT
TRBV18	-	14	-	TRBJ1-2	CASSPPFTAYGYTF	TGTGCCAGCTCACCACCTTTTACAGCATATGGCTACACCTTC
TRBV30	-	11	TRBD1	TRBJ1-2	CAWSRGPSWTF	TGTGCCTGGTCGAGGGGGCCCTCTTGGACCTTC
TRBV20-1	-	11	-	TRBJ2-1	CSARDHPEWFF	TGCAGTGCTAGAGATCACCCAGAATGGTTCTTC
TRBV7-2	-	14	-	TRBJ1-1	CASSLLYSDTEAFF	TGTGCCAGCAGCCTCCTGTACTCGGACACTGAAGCTTTCTTT
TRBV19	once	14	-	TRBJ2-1	CASRKIGSTDEQFF	TGTGCCAGTAGAAAAATAGGGTCGACGGATGAGCAGTTCTTC
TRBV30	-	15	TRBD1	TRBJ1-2	CAWSVHTGDKGGYTF	TGTGCCTGGAGTGTACATACAGGGGATAAGGGTGGCTACACCTTC
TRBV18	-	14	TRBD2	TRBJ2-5	CASSPRGGQETQYF	TGTGCCAGCTCACCACGGGGGGGCCAAGAGACCCAGTACTTC
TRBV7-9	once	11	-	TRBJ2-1	CASEGLNEQFF	TGTGCCAGCGAAGGGTTGAATGAGCAGTTCTTC
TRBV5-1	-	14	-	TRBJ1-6	CASSLVSYNSPLHF	TGCGCCAGCAGCTTGGTTTCCTATAATTCACCCCTCCACTTT
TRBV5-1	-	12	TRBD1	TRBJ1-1	CASSRQGTEAFF	TGCGCCAGCAGCCGACAGGGGACCGAAGCTTTCTTT
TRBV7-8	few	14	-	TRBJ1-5	CASSFSDRNQPQHF	TGTGCCAGCAGCTTTTCGGACAGAAATCAGCCCCAGCATTTT
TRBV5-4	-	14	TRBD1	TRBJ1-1	CASSVGTANTEAFF	TGTGCCAGCAGCGTCGGGACAGCAAACACTGAAGCTTTCTTT
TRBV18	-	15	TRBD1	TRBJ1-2	CASSTGTGFSYGYTF	TGTGCCAGCTCAACCGGGACAGGGTTTAGCTATGGCTACACCTTC
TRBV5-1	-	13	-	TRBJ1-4	CASSLAGREKLFF	TGCGCCAGCAGCTTGGCAGGGCGTGAAAAACTGTTTTTT
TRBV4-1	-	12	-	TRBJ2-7	CASSQVLGEQYF	TGCGCCAGCAGCCAAGTCCTAGGCGAGCAGTACTTC
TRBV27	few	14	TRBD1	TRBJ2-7	CASPVDRENYEQYF	TGTGCCAGCCCGGTAGACAGGGAGAACTACGAGCAGTACTTC
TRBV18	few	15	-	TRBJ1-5	CASSPPRSRNQPQHF	TGTGCCAGCTCACCACCGAGGAGCCGCAATCAGCCCCAGCATTTT
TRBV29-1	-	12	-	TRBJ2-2	CSVKGEIGELFF	TGCAGCGTCAAAGGGGAGATCGGGGAGCTGTTTTTT
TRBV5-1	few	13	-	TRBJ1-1	CASSLGVNTEAFF	TGCGCCAGCAGCTTGGGCGTGAACACTGAAGCTTTCTTT
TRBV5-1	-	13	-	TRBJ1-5	CASSLGPGQPQHF	TGCGCCAGCAGCTTGGGGCCAGGGCAGCCCCAGCATTTT
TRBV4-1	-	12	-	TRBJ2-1	CASSSTYNEQFF	TGCGCCAGCAGCTCCACGTACAATGAGCAGTTCTTC
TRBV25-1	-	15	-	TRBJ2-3	CASSVMGRNTDTQYF	TGTGCCAGCAGTGTTATGGGACGGAACACAGATACGCAGTATTTT
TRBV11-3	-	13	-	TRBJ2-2	CASSRGAAGELFF	TGTGCCAGCAGCCGAGGGGCAGCCGGGGAGCTGTTTTTT
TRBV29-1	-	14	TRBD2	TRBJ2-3	CSVLPTTSAGAQYF	TGCAGCGTTCTCCCGACGACTAGCGCAGGGGCGCAGTATTTT
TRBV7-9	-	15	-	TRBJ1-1	CASSSGRDWGTEAFF	TGTGCCAGCAGCTCCGGACGGGATTGGGGAACTGAAGCTTTCTTT
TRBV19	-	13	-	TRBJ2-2	CASSIPPAGELFF	TGTGCCAGTAGTATACCCCCGGCCGGGGAGCTGTTTTTT
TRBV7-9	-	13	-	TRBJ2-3	CASSLDSSYTQYF	TGTGCCAGCAGCTTAGACTCATCCTATACGCAGTATTTT
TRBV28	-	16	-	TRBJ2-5	CASSHPSRDVQETQYF	TGTGCCAGCAGTCATCCGTCCAGGGATGTTCAAGAGACCCAGTACTTC
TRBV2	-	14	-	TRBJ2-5	CASSPETDEETQYF	TGTGCCAGCAGCCCTGAGACAGATGAAGAGACCCAGTACTTC
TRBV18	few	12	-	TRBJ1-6	CASSPYNSPLHF	TGTGCCAGCTCACCCTATAATTCACCCCTCCACTTT
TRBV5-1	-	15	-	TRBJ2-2	CASSLAGRVTGELFF	TGCGCCAGCAGCTTGGCCGGAAGGGTCACCGGGGAGCTGTTTTTT
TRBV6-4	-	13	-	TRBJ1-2	CASSDGQVGGYTF	TGTGCCAGCAGTGACGGGCAGGTCGGTGGCTACACCTTC
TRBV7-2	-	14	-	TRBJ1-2	CASSPRPLPYGYTF	TGTGCCAGCAGCCCACGGCCACTGCCGTACGGCTACACCTTC
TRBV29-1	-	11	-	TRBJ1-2	CSVATGYGYTF	TGCAGCGTTGCCACGGGCTATGGCTACACCTTC
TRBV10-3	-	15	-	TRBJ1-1	CAISEFLGTGLTAFF	TGTGCCATCAGTGAGTTTCTAGGAACTGGGCTGACAGCTTTCTTT
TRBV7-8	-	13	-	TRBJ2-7	CASSLVEPYEQYF	TGTGCCAGCAGCTTAGTTGAACCCTACGAGCAGTACTTC
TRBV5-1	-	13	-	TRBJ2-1	CASSWGLVPEQFF	TGCGCCAGCAGCTGGGGGCTAGTGCCTGAGCAGTTCTTC
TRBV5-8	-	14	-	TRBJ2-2	CASSRDPLTGELFF	TGTGCCAGCAGCCGGGACCCACTTACCGGGGAGCTGTTTTTT
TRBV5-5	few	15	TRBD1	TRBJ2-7	CASSVEGQGRIEQYF	TGTGCCAGCAGCGTAGAGGGACAGGGTCGGATTGAGCAGTACTTC
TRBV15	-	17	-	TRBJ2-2	CATSRFRQDQNTGELFF	TGTGCCACCAGCAGATTTAGACAGGATCAGAACACCGGGGAGCTGTTTTTT